These 5 T cell receptor beta chains share one sample of origin, sequenced in a study of blood T cell repertoires in COVID-19. Clones were sequenced by immunoSEQ multiplex PCR, and TCRdb holds only the in-frame ones, with some missing. The sample comprises 150,000 to 200,000 clones, almost 80% of which are singletons, and roughly 17% rests with the top ten. Sequencing used peripheral blood. All receptors derive from a man between 60 and 75 years old with active or convalescent COVID-19.

The chain has TRBV25-1 and TRBJ2-1; 8 nucleotides line up with TRBD2. Germline V CDR1 and CDR2: MGHDK, SYGVNS. With 4 bases clipped from V and 8 bases from J, the junction kept 7 bases outside the gene matches. This CDR3 contains 14 residues. The CDR3 is CASSVREGPYEQFF. CDR3 DNA: TGTGCCAGCAGTGTACGGGAGGGCCCATATGAGCAGTTCTTC.

The rearrangement uses TRBV5-1 and TRBJ2-5, with 7 bases that match TRBD1. CDR1 and CDR2 from the germline V gene are SGHRS and YFSETQ. The junction had 8 bases not matched to a gene; V was cut back by 5 bases and J by 1 base. The CDR3 is made up of 15 amino acids. This CDR3 is CASSPIGTVQETQYF. The CDR3 nucleotides read TGCGCCAGCAGTCCAATCGGGACAGTCCAAGAGACCCAGTACTTC.

This sequence joins TRBV2 and TRBJ2-7; 12 nucleotides align to TRBD2. Germline values: CDR1 SNHLY, CDR2 FYNNEI. With V trimmed by 4 bases and J by 5 bases, 9 bases remained unmatched. The CDR3 is 16 residues long. CDR3 residues: CASSVSLAGGAHEQYF. CDR3 nucleotides: TGTGCCAGCAGTGTATCTCTAGCGGGAGGGGCCCACGAGCAGTACTTC.

The chain is built from TRBV5-8 and TRBJ1-3, with D perhaps TRBD1 (5 bases). This CDR3 spans 15 amino acids. Germline V gene sequence: CDR1 SGHTS, CDR2 YDEGEE. Deletions cut 1 base from V and 0 bases from J, with 8 bases between. CDR3 sequence: CASSLIRVSGNTIYF. The DNA of the CDR3 is TGTGCCAGCAGCTTGATCAGGGTCTCTGGAAACACCATATATTTT.

The rearrangement uses TRBV6-2 or TRBV6-3 and TRBJ2-3, with D possibly matching TRBD1 (5 bases). The CDR3 sequence is 14 residues long. V lost 2 bases, J lost 3 bases, and 9 bases lay in between. CDR1 is MNHEY, CDR2 SVGEGT, per germline. The CDR3 reads CASSYRGNTDTQYF. As DNA, the CDR3 is TGTGCCAGCAGTTACAGGGGCAATACAGATACGCAGTATTTT.